These 31 T cell receptor beta chains were all obtained from the same sample, sequenced in a study of blood T cells in healthy people across ages. PCR was performed a second time for roughly 7 to 12 cycles using a sample-barcoded 5' primer and a J-beta primer mix. TCRdb processed the 5' RACE reads anew with MiXCR; each CDR3 protein has one entry. The sample has fewer than 2,000,000 distinct CDR3 sequences, about 31% seen once. Input material: blood. The receptor set was obtained from a woman in her twenties or thirties in good health.

This chain links TRBV4-1 with TRBJ2-3; D not resolved. The CDR3 runs 15 residues. V was pared by 2 bases and J by 0 bases, with 9 bases between. Germline V CDR1 and CDR2: MGHRA, YSYEKL. CDR3 region: CASSQHGQSTDTQYF. In nucleotides, the CDR3 is TGCGCCAGCAGCCAACATGGGCAGAGCACAGATACGCAGTATTTT.

This clonotype was observed many times. The chain carries TRBV7-9 and TRBJ2-7; perhaps TRBD1 as D (5 bases). The germline CDR1 and CDR2 sequences are SEHNR and FQNEAQ (reference sequence). Trimming removed 5 bases at V and 6 bases at J, with 11 bases between. There are 12 residues in the CDR3. The CDR3 DNA reads as TGTGCCAGCAGCGCAGCAAGGGGCGAGCAGTACTTC. Its translation: CASSAARGEQYF.

On this clonotype itself: A much bigger clone sits one base away, suggesting this may be a read error. This sequence joins TRBV4-1 and TRBJ2-5, with TRBD1 matching over 8 bases. In germline, CDR1 is MGHRA, CDR2 YSYEKL. This CDR3 is 15 amino acids long. V gave up 3 bases and J gave up 5 bases; unmatched junction bases: 8. The CDR3 nucleotides are TGCGCCAGCAGCCAGCGGGCAGGGGGCCTGGAGACCCAGTACTTC. It is translated as CASSQRAGGLETQYF.

The chain uses TRBV7-9 and TRBJ2-2; 7 nucleotides line up with TRBD2. The germline gives CDR1 SEHNR, CDR2 FQNEAQ (reference sequence). J lost 5 bases, V lost 1 base, and 7 bases had no gene match. The CDR3 is 16 amino acids. The DNA of the CDR3 is TGTGCCAGCAGCTTAGTCAGCGGGACTCTTACCGGGGAGCTGTTTTTT. The encoded protein is CASSLVSGTLTGELFF. Based on the CDR3 plus reference TRBV7-9 and TRBJ2-2, the full variable domain is DTGVSQNPRHKITKRGQNVTFRCDPISEHNRLYWYRQTLGQGPEFLTYFQNEAQLEKSRLLSDRFSAERPKGSFSTLEIQRTEQGDSAMYLCASSLVSGTLTGELFFGEGSRLTVL.

On this clonotype: A read error may account for a junction end that differs from germline. The chain couples TRBV9 to TRBJ2-7, with TRBD1 matching over 9 bases. The CDR3 loop spans 14 amino acids. Germline CDR1 and CDR2: SGDLS and YYNGEE. The CDR3 region has the DNA TGTGTCAGCAGCGTAGAAGGACAGGGGTACGAGCAGTACTTC. Protein product: CVSSVEGQGYEQYF.

This clonotype has only a few counts. The rearrangement joins TRBV7-9 to TRBJ1-2; no reliable D call. Germline V gene sequence: CDR1 SEHNR, CDR2 FQNEAQ (reference sequence). This CDR3 has 14 residues. V was trimmed by 1 base and J by 9 bases, leaving 15 bases between them. The CDR3 DNA sequence: TGTGCCAGCAGCTTAGTGGGGTTGGACGATAGCTACACCTTC. It encodes CASSLVGLDDSYTF.

This clonotype occurred once. This chain connects TRBV5-1 to TRBJ2-5, with D unclear. Germline CDR1 SGHRS, CDR2 YFSETQ. Deletions cut 6 bases from V and 6 bases from J, with 18 bases between. This CDR3 spans 14 amino acids. CDR3 in DNA: TGCGCCAGCAAAGCTGATAGGGTGATGCAGACCCAGTACTTC. Its protein is CASKADRVMQTQYF.

CDR3 DNA sequence: TGCGCCAGCAGCTCGACCGGGACCGCGGGAAACTCCTACGAGCAGTACTTC. Its protein is CASSSTGTAGNSYEQYF. The rearrangement links TRBV5-1 to TRBJ2-7, with a weak D call TRBD2 (6 bases). Trimming stripped 3 bases from V and 0 bases from J, with 19 bases between. Germline CDR1 SGHRS, CDR2 YFSETQ. The length of the CDR3 is 17 residues.

As to this clonotype: Since the CDR3 does not end with the conserved phenylalanine or tryptophan, this likely comes from a read error. The chain has TRBV9 and TRBJ2-7; TRBD1 might be the D (5 bases). This CDR3 spans 14 amino acids. Trimming removed 4 bases from V and 0 bases from J, with 11 bases in between. Germline V CDR1 and CDR2: SGDLS, YYNGEE. The CDR3 nucleotides read TGTGCCAGCAGCATGCAAGACAGCTCCTACGAGCAGTACTAC. Translation: CASSMQDSSYEQYY.

The chain is built from TRBV20-1 and TRBJ1-5; a weak D match, TRBD1 (5 bases). CDR1 and CDR2 (germline): DFQATT, SNEGSKA (reference sequence). The CDR3 totals 14 residues. Trimming pared 6 bases from V and 4 bases from J, leaving 16 bases between. The CDR3 here is CSARQNAGNQPQHF. CDR3 sequence (DNA): TGCAGTGCCAGACAGAACGCAGGGAATCAGCCCCAGCATTTT.

The rearrangement links TRBV4-2 to TRBJ2-3; D call uncertain. The CDR3 runs 13 residues. V gave up 0 bases and J gave up 10 bases, with 11 bases separating them. Per germline, CDR1 LGHNA and CDR2 YNFKEQ. The DNA for the CDR3 is TGTGCCAGCAGCCAAGATCTTAAGGGCCCGCAGTATTTT. It encodes CASSQDLKGPQYF.

This clonotype came up once. V gene TRBV6-1 combines with J gene TRBJ2-5, with TRBD1 matching over 11 bases. CDR1 is MNHNS and CDR2 is SASEGT in the germline V gene. There are 16 residues in the CDR3. V lost 2 bases to trimming and J lost 4 bases; unmatched junction nucleotides: 6. This CDR3 is CASSEWDRGASETQYF. The CDR3 DNA is TGTGCCAGCAGTGAATGGGACAGGGGGGCATCAGAGACCCAGTACTTC.

The CDR3 sequence: CASSPLKGGVEQYF. The DNA of the CDR3 is TGTGCCAGCTCACCCTTGAAGGGGGGAGTGGAGCAGTACTTC. The V gene is TRBV18, the J gene TRBJ2-7; possibly TRBD1 or TRBD2 for D (6 bases each). From germline, CDR1 is KGHSH and CDR2 LQKENI. The V gene lost 3 bases and the J gene lost 7 bases, with 16 bases spanning the gap. The CDR3 length is 14 residues.

CDR3 sequence: CSITSGGSYNEQFF. The CDR3 DNA reads as TGCAGTATTACTAGCGGGGGATCCTACAATGAGCAGTTCTTC. The chain is built from TRBV20-1 and TRBJ2-1; 11 nucleotides agree with TRBD2. The CDR3 is 14 residues long. V lost 8 bases to trimming and J lost 1 base; unmatched junction nucleotides: 4. Germline assignment: CDR1 DFQATT and CDR2 SNEGSKA (reference sequence).

This clonotype was seen only a few times. This chain joins TRBV27 and TRBJ2-3; TRBD2 agrees at 13 bases. The J segment lost 3 bases and the V segment lost 4 bases, leaving 13 bases of the junction unmatched. Germline CDR1 reads MNHEY; CDR2 reads SMNVEV (reference sequence). CDR3 size: 19 residues. The CDR3 loop is CASSSTLPLAGGPTDTQYF. As DNA, the CDR3 is TGTGCCAGCAGTTCCACCCTCCCACTAGCGGGGGGGCCAACAGATACGCAGTATTTT.

The chain is built from TRBV6-5 and TRBJ1-4; 7 positions agree with TRBD1. The CDR3 is 13 residues long. Germline trimming cut 4 bases from V and 4 bases from J; bases unmatched to any gene: 0. Germline CDR1 and CDR2: MNHEY and SVGAGI. The CDR3 DNA reads TGTGCCAGCAGTTCAGGGGGTAATGAAAAACTGTTTTTT. Translated, it gives CASSSGGNEKLFF.

V and J are TRBV15 and TRBJ1-5; D is unclear. Germline V CDR1 and CDR2: LNHNV, YYDKDF (reference sequence). CDR3 length equals 8 residues. V lost 5 bases to trimming and J lost 15 bases, with 5 bases between them. The CDR3 loop is CATSSGHF. In DNA form, the CDR3 reads TGTGCCACCAGCTCCGGGCATTTT.

V gene TRBV2 combines with J gene TRBJ2-1; TRBD2 matches at 7 bases. V lost 6 bases, J lost 0 bases, and 5 bases stayed unmatched. The CDR3 consists of 15 residues. CDR1 SNHLY and CDR2 FYNNEI come from the germline V gene. CDR3 sequence (DNA): TGTGCCAGCAGGGGGGAGGGGAACTCCTACAATGAGCAGTTCTTC. Translated, it gives CASRGEGNSYNEQFF.

This clonotype was observed many times. The gene calls are TRBV27 and TRBJ2-3, with D possibly being TRBD1 (6 bases). The CDR3 consists of 14 residues. The V gene lost 5 bases and the J gene lost 1 base, with 10 bases spanning the gap. CDR1 and CDR2 from the germline V gene are MNHEY and SMNVEV (reference sequence). The CDR3 sequence is CASSAQGRTDTQYF. In DNA, the CDR3 is TGTGCCAGCAGTGCACAGGGTCGCACAGATACGCAGTATTTT.

V is TRBV24-1 and J is TRBJ1-2, with 9 bases that match TRBD1. Looked up from germline, CDR1 is KGHDR and CDR2 is SFDVKD. The V gene end was trimmed by 7 bases and the J gene end by 2 bases; junction bases not matched to a gene: 10. The CDR3 is made up of 16 amino acids. The CDR3 sequence: CATSLGTGLRNYGYTF. The CDR3 coding sequence is TGTGCCACCAGCTTAGGGACAGGGTTAAGGAACTATGGCTACACCTTC.

Only one count was recorded for this clonotype. The chain recombines TRBV15 with TRBJ2-1; D gene uncertain. The germline V and J ends were trimmed by 7 bases and 4 bases, with 17 bases remaining between them. This CDR3 spans 15 amino acids. In germline, CDR1 is LNHNV, CDR2 YYDKDF (reference sequence). CDR3 DNA: TGTGCCACCATCTCGGCGCGCGTCGAGTACAATGAGCAGTTCTTC. This codes for CATISARVEYNEQFF.

The chain links TRBV30 to TRBJ2-1; 8 nucleotides line up with TRBD2. This CDR3 is 16 amino acids long. Trimming cost V 0 bases and J 4 bases; bases outside gene matches: 8. Germline CDR1 GTSNPN, CDR2 SVGIG (reference sequence). CDR3 in amino acids: CAWSVEGGRPYNEQFF. The CDR3 DNA reads TGTGCCTGGAGTGTTGAAGGCGGGAGGCCGTACAATGAGCAGTTCTTC.

This clonotype was recorded a few times. The gene calls are TRBV10-2 and TRBJ2-5, with TRBD2 identical over 15 bases. J was trimmed by 4 bases and V by 5 bases; bases with no gene match: 5. The germline gives CDR1 WSHSY, CDR2 SAAADI. The CDR3 contains 16 residues. The CDR3: CASSLPGLAGGETQYF. CDR3 DNA sequence: TGCGCCAGCAGTCTACCGGGACTAGCGGGAGGAGAGACCCAGTACTTC.

The chain combines TRBV11-2 with TRBJ2-3; 7 nucleotides align to TRBD1. Looked up from germline, CDR1 is SGHAT and CDR2 is FQNNGV. V shed 5 bases and J 4 bases; nucleotides not matched to a gene: 9. CDR3 length: 15 amino acids. CDR3 DNA sequence: TGTGCCAGCAGCCGCCAACCGAGGGGGCCAGATACGCAGTATTTT. Translated: CASSRQPRGPDTQYF.

This clonotype was observed a handful of times. The chain couples TRBV20-1 to TRBJ1-1; D not certain. The CDR3 spans 14 residues. V was pared by 0 bases and J by 1 base, with 9 bases between. The germline gives CDR1 DFQATT, CDR2 SNEGSKA (reference sequence). CDR3 DNA: TGCAGTGCTAGAGATAGGGTAAAGAACACTGAAGCTTTCTTT. It yields the protein CSARDRVKNTEAFF.

The chain recombines TRBV20-1 with TRBJ2-1; 7 bases align to TRBD2. Germline assignment: CDR1 DFQATT and CDR2 SNEGSKA (reference sequence). This CDR3 has 18 residues. Trimming took 7 bases from V and 0 from J; bases not matched to a gene: 18. CDR3 in amino acids: CSVGGVAGLLSSYNEQFF. The CDR3 coding sequence is TGCAGTGTTGGGGGGGTGGCGGGGCTCCTGAGCTCCTACAATGAGCAGTTCTTC.

The chain couples TRBV21-1 to TRBJ2-1; no check of the table's D call, TRBD1, against the DNA was made. TRBV21-1 is described as a pseudogene. The CDR3 loop spans 14 amino acids. CDR3: CAITRAGLYNEQFF. The CDR3 bases are TGTGCCATTACGCGGGCGGGACTCTACAATGAGCAGTTCTTC.

The chain uses TRBV6-5 and TRBJ2-5; D not resolved. Trimming cost V 8 bases and J 4 bases, with 14 bases left between them. CDR3 length: 13 residues. CDR1 and CDR2 from the germline V gene are MNHEY and SVGAGI. The CDR3 DNA reads as TGTGCCAGCGCCCTGGTGGGTTCAGAGACCCAGTACTTC. This encodes CASALVGSETQYF.

The table lists this clonotype with a few counts. The V and J genes are TRBV9 and TRBJ2-1, with D perhaps being TRBD1 or TRBD2 (5 bases each). V lost 4 bases, J lost 6 bases, and 11 bases lay in between. The CDR3 is 13 amino acids. Germline assignment: CDR1 SGDLS and CDR2 YYNGEE. This CDR3 is CASSWGSSNEQFF. In nucleotides, the CDR3 is TGTGCCAGCAGCTGGGGGTCGAGCAATGAGCAGTTCTTC.

This rearrangement joins TRBV20-1 to TRBJ1-2; perhaps TRBD1 as D (6 bases). The CDR3 runs 13 residues. From germline, CDR1 is DFQATT and CDR2 SNEGSKA (reference sequence). V shed 0 bases and J shed 7 bases, with 12 bases lying between them. CDR3 sequence reads: CSARDQEGGGYTF. The CDR3 DNA reads TGCAGTGCTAGAGATCAGGAAGGGGGTGGCTACACCTTC.

This clonotype was seen repeatedly, ten times or more. The chain carries TRBV7-3 and TRBJ2-1; 10 bases are shared with TRBD2. The CDR3 length is 17 residues. Per germline, CDR1 SGHTA and CDR2 FQGTGA. V lost 1 base, J lost 0 bases, and 3 bases stayed unmatched. The CDR3 DNA reads as TGTGCCAGCAGCTTAAGAGCGGGAGGGCCCTCCTACAATGAGCAGTTCTTC. It yields the protein CASSLRAGGPSYNEQFF.